The entry below gives a single T cell receptor beta chain sequence along with its context. Its target is not known. TCRdb keeps only in-frame clones here, not all; method: immunoSEQ multiplex PCR. The sample comprises approximately 91,000 clones, around 88% of which are singletons, and approximately 0.54% rests with the top ten. This sample was included in a study of OX40 agonist ivuxolimab in advanced cancers. On the study more broadly: Age averaged around 58 years (range about 20 to 80), and roughly 80% were male. Prior checkpoint blockade (anti-PD-1, anti-PD-L1 or anti-CTLA-4) was permitted; less than 45% had it. Study-level findings and limits: The study found that CD8+ T cells averaged more expanded clones than CD4+.

Germline CDR1 is SGHDN and CDR2 is FVKESK. V lost 1 base, J lost 6 bases, and 6 bases stayed unmatched. The CDR3 consists of 15 residues. The rearrangement links TRBV14 to TRBJ2-5; the match to TRBD2 covers 9 bases. The clonotype comes from an adult with an advanced solid tumor such as melanoma, head and neck, liver or kidney cancer. This material consisted of CD4+ or CD8+ T cells sorted from blood, taken in a trial of the OX40 agonist ivuxolimab. The CDR3: CASSQVSSGGQTQYF. The CDR3 bases are TGTGCCAGCAGCCAAGTTAGTAGCGGGGGTCAGACCCAGTACTTC.